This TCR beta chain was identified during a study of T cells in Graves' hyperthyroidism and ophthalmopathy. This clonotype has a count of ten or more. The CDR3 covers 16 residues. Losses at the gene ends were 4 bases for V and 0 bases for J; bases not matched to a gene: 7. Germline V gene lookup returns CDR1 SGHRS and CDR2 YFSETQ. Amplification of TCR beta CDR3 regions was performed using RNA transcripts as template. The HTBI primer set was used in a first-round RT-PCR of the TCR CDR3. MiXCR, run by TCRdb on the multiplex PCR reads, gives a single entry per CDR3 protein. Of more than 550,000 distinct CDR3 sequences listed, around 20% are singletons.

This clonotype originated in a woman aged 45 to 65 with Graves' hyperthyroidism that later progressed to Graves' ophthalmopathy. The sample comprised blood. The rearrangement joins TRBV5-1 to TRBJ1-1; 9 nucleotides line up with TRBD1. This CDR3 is CASSPWTGALNTEAFF. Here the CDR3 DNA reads TGCGCCAGCAGCCCATGGACAGGGGCATTGAACACTGAAGCTTTCTTT.